The T cell receptor beta chain described here comes from a study of cytomegalovirus exposure and HLA in healthy donors. V lost 6 bases and J lost 0, with 9 bases in between. The CDR3 has 14 residues. CDR1 is SGHAT, CDR2 FQNNGV, per germline. Primers included in the PCR were 60 Vbeta and 13 Jbeta primers. Profiled with immunoSEQ multiplex PCR; TCRdb holds only in-frame clones, not every one. The table has 210,000 or so clones, approximately 82% seen once; the top ten hold around 0.63%. The sample consisted of PBMCs. The V and J genes are TRBV11-2 and TRBJ1-3; D remains unclear. This receptor was identified in a man in his late teens or twenties in good health and CMV-seronegative. The chain's CDR3 is CASRVASSGNTIYF. CDR3 sequence (DNA): TGTGCCAGCAGGGTAGCGAGCTCTGGAAACACCATATATTTT.